This T cell receptor (beta chain) was observed in a study of STAT5B mutations in CD4+ large granular lymphocyte leukemia. Control samples were healthy donors' buffy coats. About this clone itself: Its antigen is undetermined.

CDR1 is LNHDA and CDR2 is SQIVND in the germline V gene (reference sequence). The CDR3 spans 13 residues. The V and J ends lost 4 bases and 6 bases respectively, with 13 bases between them. The assay was run at survey level. Measured with immunoSEQ multiplex PCR; TCRdb has only the in-frame clones, and not every one. Of more than 30,000 clones listed, approximately 82% were seen once; the top ten hold roughly 7%. Whole-study findings and limits: Main leukemic clonotypes were patient-specific, but roughly 23% appeared at low frequency elsewhere. Without putative leukemic clones, patient CD4-sorted repertoires remained more clonal than healthy CD4+ repertoires.

This chain uses TRBV19 with TRBJ2-7; D is unresolved. The sample consisted of CD4+ T cells from blood buffy coats. The clonotype originates from a human donor in good health. The CDR3 nucleotides are TGTGCCAGTAGTAAGGCTGCGTTCGGCGAGCAGTACTTC. It codes for CASSKAAFGEQYF.